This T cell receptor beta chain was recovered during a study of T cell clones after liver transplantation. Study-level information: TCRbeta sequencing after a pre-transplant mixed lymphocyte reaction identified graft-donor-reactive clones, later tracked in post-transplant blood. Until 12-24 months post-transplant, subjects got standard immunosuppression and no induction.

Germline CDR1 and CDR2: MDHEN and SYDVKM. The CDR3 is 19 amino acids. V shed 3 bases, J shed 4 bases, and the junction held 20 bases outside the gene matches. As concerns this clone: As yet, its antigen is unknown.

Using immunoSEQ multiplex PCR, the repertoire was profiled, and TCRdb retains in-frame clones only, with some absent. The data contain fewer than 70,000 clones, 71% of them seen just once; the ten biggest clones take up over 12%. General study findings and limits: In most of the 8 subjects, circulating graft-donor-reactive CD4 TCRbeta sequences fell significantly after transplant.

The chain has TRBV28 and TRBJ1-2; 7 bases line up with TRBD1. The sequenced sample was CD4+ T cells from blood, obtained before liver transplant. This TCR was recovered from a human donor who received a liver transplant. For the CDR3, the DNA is TGTGCCAGCAGTTTCATCCCACTCGGGACAGCGGAGAAAAGCTATGGCTACACCTTC. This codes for CASSFIPLGTAEKSYGYTF.